These 5 T cell receptor beta chains came from one sample sequenced in a study of T cells after yellow fever vaccination. MiXCR, run by TCRdb on the 5' RACE reads, gives a single entry per CDR3 protein. The data show around 400,000 distinct CDR3 sequences, 11% seen once. The specimen was PBMCs, collected on the day of the first yellow fever vaccination. The receptors here all came from a man aged 18 to 29 who received the YFV17D yellow fever vaccine.

The rearrangement links TRBV7-8 to TRBJ1-5; a possible D gene is TRBD1 (6 bases). Germline assignment: CDR1 SGHVS and CDR2 FQNEAQ. The CDR3 contains 15 residues. Deletions cut 2 bases from V and 8 bases from J, with 16 bases between. The CDR3: CASSLNREVGKPQHF. CDR3 in DNA: TGTGCCAGCAGCTTAAACAGGGAGGTGGGGAAGCCCCAGCATTTT.

The rearrangement joins TRBV5-1 to TRBJ2-2, with D unresolved. CDR1 and CDR2 (germline): SGHRS, YFSETQ. The V end lost 0 bases, the J end lost 4 bases, and 10 bases lay between the germline ends. The CDR3 covers 15 residues. The CDR3: CASSLASLSTGELFF. CDR3 sequence (DNA): TGCGCCAGCAGCTTGGCCTCTCTTTCCACCGGGGAGCTGTTTTTT. Looking up the rest from reference TRBV5-1 and TRBJ2-2 gives the full variable domain: KAGVTQTPRYLIKTRGQQVTLSCSPISGHRSVSWYQQTPGQGLQFLFEYFSETQRNKGNFPGRFSGRQFSNSRSEMNVSTLELGDSALYLCASSLASLSTGELFFGEGSRLTVL.

The sample holds a few counts of this clonotype. The rearrangement joins TRBV4-3 to TRBJ2-7; 8 positions match TRBD2. The CDR3 runs to 17 residues. V lost 2 bases and J lost 0; bases outside the gene matches: 9. Germline loops: CDR1 LGHNA, CDR2 YSLEER. CDR3: CASSQSASGQSSYEQYF. The DNA of the CDR3 is TGCGCCAGCAGCCAATCGGCTAGCGGGCAAAGCTCCTACGAGCAGTACTTC.

The chain couples TRBV18 to TRBJ2-1; no firm D call. Germline V gene lookup returns CDR1 KGHSH and CDR2 LQKENI. The CDR3 spans 16 residues. Trimming took off 2 bases at V and 9 bases at J, with 20 bases between the two ends. The CDR3 sequence: CASSPGRTAPIVEQFF. DNA for the CDR3: TGTGCCAGCTCACCAGGCAGAACGGCACCGATTGTTGAGCAGTTCTTC.

V usage is TRBV10-3 and J usage is TRBJ1-2; the D gene is possibly TRBD1 (5 bases). The germline V and J ends were trimmed by 4 bases and 2 bases, with 5 bases remaining between them. CDR3 length: 12 amino acids. Germline V CDR1 and CDR2: ENHRY, SYGVKD. CDR3 residues: CAISGQNYGYTF. The CDR3 DNA follows: TGTGCCATCAGTGGACAGAACTATGGCTACACCTTC.